These T cell receptor beta chains were read from a single sample in a study of beta chain features in type 1 diabetes. Assay: immunoSEQ multiplex PCR; the TCRdb copy retains only in-frame clones and omits some. The sample consists of under 300,000 clones, 24% of them appearing once. Sequencing was carried out using naive CD4+ T cells from blood. These receptors all come from a woman aged 25 to 39 with type 1 diabetes. Each CDR3 is given with its conserved first and last residue. D genes are given only for firm matches. A clone size is listed for some rows: how often the clone was seen (once, few, many), or a class if it is expanded.

>TRBV11-2|TRBJ2-7|NA|NA
TGTGCCAGCAGCGAAAGCGGCTTTAGCTCCTACGAGCAGTACTTC
CASSESGFSSYEQYF
>TRBV19|TRBJ1-2|NA|few
TGTGCCAGTGCGCGGACTTATGGCTACACCTTC
CASARTYGYTF
>TRBV5-5|TRBJ2-5|NA|NA
TGTGCCAGCAGTTCAAGGGGTGCAGAGACCCAGTACTTC
CASSSRGAETQYF
>TRBV30|TRBJ1-1|TRBD1|few
TGTGCCTGGAGTAGCCAGGGGGACACTGAAGCTTTCTTT
CAWSSQGDTEAFF
>TRBV30|TRBJ2-7|NA|few
TGTGCCTGGAGGAGGAGGGTAGGACTCCCTTCCTACGAGCAGTACTTC
CAWRRRVGLPSYEQYF
>TRBV7-8|TRBJ2-7|NA|few
TGTGCCAGCAGCTCACCGGGTGAAGGGGCCCTCGAGCAGTACTTC
CASSSPGEGALEQYF
>TRBV30|TRBJ2-7|TRBD2|few
TGTGCCTGGAGCCCAGTTATAGCGGGAGGACTTGGGCAGTACTTC
CAWSPVIAGGLGQYF
>TRBV19|TRBJ2-7|TRBD1|few
TGTGCCAGCCGGGACAGGGGGTACGAGCAGTACTTC
CASRDRGYEQYF
>TRBV5-4|TRBJ2-3|TRBD2|few
TGTGCCAGCAGCATGAGCGGGAGGGCGGAAGATACGCAGTATTTT
CASSMSGRAEDTQYF
>TRBV28|TRBJ2-7|NA|few
TGTGCCAGCAGTTTAAGTGATAGCGAGCAGTACTTC
CASSLSDSEQYF
>TRBV30|TRBJ1-4|NA|NA
TGTGCCTGGAGTGTCAGCGGTTTGAATGAAAAACTGTTTTTT
CAWSVSGLNEKLFF
>TRBV7-9|TRBJ1-3|NA|few
TGTGCCAGCAGCTTCCCGACTACTGGAAACACCATATATTTT
CASSFPTTGNTIYF
>TRBV7-2|TRBJ2-3|TRBD2|few
TGTGCCAGCAGTAACGTCGGACTAGCGGATAGCACAGATACGCAGTATTTT
CASSNVGLADSTDTQYF
>TRBV19|TRBJ2-1|NA|NA
TGTGCCAGTAGTACCCCTCTTAAACGGGAGTGGCACAATGAGCAGTTCTTC
CASSTPLKREWHNEQFF
>TRBV18|TRBJ2-1|TRBD2|NA
TGTGCCAGCTCACCCACGACTAGCGGGATGGATGAGCAGTTCTTC
CASSPTTSGMDEQFF
>TRBV30|TRBJ2-5|NA|NA
TGTGCCTTACGACTGAGACAAGAGACCCAGTACTTC
CALRLRQETQYF
>TRBV4-1|TRBJ2-1|TRBD2|few
TGCGCCAGCAGCCAAGACCCTAGCGGGGCCTCCTACAATGAGCAGTTCTTC
CASSQDPSGASYNEQFF
>TRBV4-1|TRBJ1-5|NA|NA
TGCGCCAGCAGCCAACCGGCGGCGGGCAATCAGCCCCAGCATTTT
CASSQPAAGNQPQHF
>TRBV5-4|TRBJ2-7|NA|NA
TGTGCCAGCAGCTTGGAGCAGGGAGGCGAGCAGTACTTC
CASSLEQGGEQYF
>TRBV15|TRBJ2-5|TRBD1|few
TGTGCCACCAGCAGTCCGACAGGGGCCTTCCACGAGACCCAGTACTTC
CATSSPTGAFHETQYF
>TRBV18|TRBJ2-6|NA|few
TGTGCCAGCTCACTCCGGACAGTCTCCTCTGGGGCCAACGTCCTGACTTTC
CASSLRTVSSGANVLTF
>TRBV29-1|TRBJ1-1|NA|few
TGCAGCGTTGCGGGGTTTTTGGACACTGAAGCTTTCTTT
CSVAGFLDTEAFF